One TCR beta chain is described in this entry. No antigen is known for it. Ranging in age from roughly 6 to 95, the donors were healthy Caucasian individuals from Russia. Each sample gave at least 7 million isolated PBMCs. With V trimmed by 1 base and J by 5 bases, 3 bases remained unmatched. This CDR3 spans 15 amino acids. Germline V lookup: CDR1 SEHNR, CDR2 FQNEAQ (reference sequence). The sample is drawn from a study of blood T cells in healthy people across ages. Overall study context: About one barcoded beta molecule per two T cells was captured by template switching.

The second PCR ran about 6 to 12 cycles with a sample-barcoded 5' primer and J-beta primers. Using its own MiXCR run on the 5' RACE reads, TCRdb lists one record per CDR3 protein. The profile shows around 1,600,000 distinct CDR3 sequences, approximately 39% of them singletons. Findings and limits, study-wide: The recorded TCR beta diversity per million T cells decreased in a roughly linear manner with age.

The clonotype was recovered from a woman between 18 and 29 years old in good health. Sequencing was carried out using blood. The chain carries TRBV7-9 and TRBJ1-1, with 11 bases identical to TRBD1. CDR3 loop: CASSLGDRGSTEAFF. DNA for the CDR3: TGTGCCAGCAGCTTAGGGGACAGGGGGTCGACTGAAGCTTTCTTT.